This T cell receptor (beta chain) was sequenced in a study of identical twins. Healthy Caucasians were all of the donors. This clonotype has at least ten counts. The ends were cut back, 4 bases at V and 2 bases at J, with 15 bases in the middle. Looked up from germline, CDR1 is SGHRS and CDR2 is YFSETQ. The CDR3 is made up of 15 amino acids. Each CDR3 protein gets one entry after TCRdb re-called the 5' RACE reads with MiXCR. Here the sample spans nearly 900,000 distinct CDR3 sequences, about 12% being singletons. Separately, the same data were catalogued under a study of yellow fever vaccine responses in identical twins.

This TCR was recovered from a woman under 30 in good health. This chain connects TRBV5-1 to TRBJ2-5, with D perhaps assigned TRBD1 or TRBD2 (5 bases each). Sample: PBMCs. The CDR3, as DNA: TGCGCCAGCAGCCCGGGGACGGCCTATCAAGAGACCCAGTACTTC. Its protein is CASSPGTAYQETQYF.